This T cell receptor beta chain was found in a study of blood T cell repertoires in COVID-19. Participants came from about two dozen US areas, aged about 18 to 89 years. Categorization into cohorts depended on clinical history that participants reported. The CDR3 has 14 residues. The germline CDR1 and CDR2 sequences are MNHEY and SMNVEV (reference sequence). The ends lost 5 bases at V and 6 bases at J; junction bases unmatched: 8. As originally analysed: Reference gene primer amplification yielded estimated nucleated cell counts. Clones were sequenced by immunoSEQ multiplex PCR, and TCRdb holds only the in-frame ones, with some missing. V and J calls and clone size are given by that table; D and trimming were obtained from the DNA. This table has a few hundred thousand clones, around 84% appearing once.

The genes are TRBV27 and TRBJ2-7; 9 nucleotides align to TRBD2. This sequence was found in a woman aged 45-65 years who had been exposed to COVID-19. The sequencing input was PBMCs or T cells enriched from blood (not recorded which). The CDR3, as DNA: TGTGCCAGCAGTATCTCCGGGACTAGCAGCGAGCAGTACTTC. Translating it yields CASSISGTSSEQYF.